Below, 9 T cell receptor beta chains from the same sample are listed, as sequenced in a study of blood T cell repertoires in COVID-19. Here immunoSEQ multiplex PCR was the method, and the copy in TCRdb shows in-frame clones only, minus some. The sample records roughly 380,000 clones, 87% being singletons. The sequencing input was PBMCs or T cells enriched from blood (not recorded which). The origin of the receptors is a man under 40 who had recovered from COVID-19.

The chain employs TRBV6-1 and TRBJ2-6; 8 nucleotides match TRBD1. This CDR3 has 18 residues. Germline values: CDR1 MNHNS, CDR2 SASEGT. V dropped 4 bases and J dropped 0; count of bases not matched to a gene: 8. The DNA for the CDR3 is TGTGCCAGCAGTGTAGCCTCAGGGGGCCTCTCTGGGGCCAACGTCCTGACTTTC. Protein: CASSVASGGLSGANVLTF.

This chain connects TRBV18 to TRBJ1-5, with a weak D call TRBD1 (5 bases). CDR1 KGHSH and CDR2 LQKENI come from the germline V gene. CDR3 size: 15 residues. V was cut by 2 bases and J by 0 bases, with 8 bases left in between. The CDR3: CASSPTQDSNQPQHF. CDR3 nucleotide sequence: TGTGCCAGCTCACCAACACAGGATAGCAATCAGCCCCAGCATTTT.

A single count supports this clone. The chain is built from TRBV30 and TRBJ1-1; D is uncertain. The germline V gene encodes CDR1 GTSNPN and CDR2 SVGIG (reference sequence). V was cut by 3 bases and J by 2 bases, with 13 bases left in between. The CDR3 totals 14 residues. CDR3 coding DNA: TGTGCCTGGAGGCAAATGACACGTAACACTGAAGCTTTCTTT. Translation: CAWRQMTRNTEAFF.

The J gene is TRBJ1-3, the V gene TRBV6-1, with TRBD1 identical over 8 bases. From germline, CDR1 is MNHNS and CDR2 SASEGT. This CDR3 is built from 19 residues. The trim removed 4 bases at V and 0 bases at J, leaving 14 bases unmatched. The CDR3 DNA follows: TGTGCCAGCAGTGGTAGAGATACTGGGACAGGCGACTCTGGAAACACCATATATTTT. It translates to CASSGRDTGTGDSGNTIYF.

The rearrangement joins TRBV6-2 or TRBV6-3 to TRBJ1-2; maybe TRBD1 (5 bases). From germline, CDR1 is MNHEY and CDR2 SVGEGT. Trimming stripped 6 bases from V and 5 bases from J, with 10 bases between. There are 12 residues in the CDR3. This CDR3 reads CASRPRQYGYTF. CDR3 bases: TGTGCCAGCAGGCCTAGACAGTATGGCTACACCTTC.

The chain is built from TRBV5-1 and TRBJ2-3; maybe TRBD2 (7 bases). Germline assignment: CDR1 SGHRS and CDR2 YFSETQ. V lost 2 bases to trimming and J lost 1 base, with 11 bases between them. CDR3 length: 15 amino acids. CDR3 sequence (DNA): TGCGCCAGCAGCTTAACGGGGGGCCGCACAGATACGCAGTATTTT. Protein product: CASSLTGGRTDTQYF.

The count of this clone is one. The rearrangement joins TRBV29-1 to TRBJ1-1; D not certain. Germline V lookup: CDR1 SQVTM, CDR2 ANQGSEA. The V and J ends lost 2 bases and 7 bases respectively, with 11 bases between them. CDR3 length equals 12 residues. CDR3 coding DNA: TGCAGCGTTGAAATATTGTCGAGTGAAGCTTTCTTT. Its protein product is CSVEILSSEAFF.

The CDR3 loop is CASSFLQGNSPLHF. In DNA, the CDR3 is TGTGCCAGCAGTTTTCTCCAGGGGAATTCACCCCTCCACTTT. The chain carries TRBV6-5 and TRBJ1-6; D might be TRBD1 (6 bases). This CDR3 has 14 residues. The germline V and J ends were trimmed by 4 bases and 7 bases, with 11 bases remaining between them. Germline-derived CDR1 and CDR2 are MNHEY and SVGAGI.

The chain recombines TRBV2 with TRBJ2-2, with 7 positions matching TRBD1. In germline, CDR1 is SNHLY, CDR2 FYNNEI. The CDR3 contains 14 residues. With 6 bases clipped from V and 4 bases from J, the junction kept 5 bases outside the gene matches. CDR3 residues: CASRDRAGTGELFF. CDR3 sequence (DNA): TGTGCCAGCAGAGACAGGGCGGGCACCGGGGAGCTGTTTTTT.